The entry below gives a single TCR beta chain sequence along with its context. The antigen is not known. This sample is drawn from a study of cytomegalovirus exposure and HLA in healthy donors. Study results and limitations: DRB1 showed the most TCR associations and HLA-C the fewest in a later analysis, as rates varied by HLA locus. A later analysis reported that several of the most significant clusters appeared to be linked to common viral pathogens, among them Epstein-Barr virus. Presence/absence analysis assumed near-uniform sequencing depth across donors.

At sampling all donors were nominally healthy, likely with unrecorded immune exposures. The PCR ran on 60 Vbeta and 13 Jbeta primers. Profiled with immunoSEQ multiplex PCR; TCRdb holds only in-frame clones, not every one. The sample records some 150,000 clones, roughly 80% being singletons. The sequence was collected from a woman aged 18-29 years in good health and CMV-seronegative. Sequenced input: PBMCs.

The CDR3 sequence: CASSLSAVNEQFF. In DNA form, the CDR3 reads TGCGCCAGCAGCTTGTCTGCGGTCAATGAGCAGTTCTTC. The rearrangement joins TRBV5-1 to TRBJ2-1; D is unclear. The CDR3 is 13 amino acids. Trimming took 1 base from V and 6 from J, leaving 8 bases between them. The V gene's germline CDR1 is SGHRS and CDR2 YFSETQ.